This note documents a single T cell receptor (beta chain) sequence. Its antigen remains unidentified. The read gets to within 3 residues of the CDR3 end, and the germline J gene fills in the rest. HPV was found by MY09/MY11 PCR and dot-blot genotyping. The protocol was immunoSEQ multiplex PCR, while the TCRdb copy is restricted to in-frame clones and leaves out a portion. In all, the sample yields 20,000 to 25,000 clones. The data were obtained in a study of T cells in women clearing cervical HPV infection. Study summary: Blood came at first lesion visit for cases, post-clearance for controls.

Overall study findings and caveats: Controls had more TRBV6-7 (about 0.15%) than cases (about 0.11%).

V lost 1 base to trimming and J lost 0 bases, with 10 bases between them. CDR3 length: 16 amino acids. In germline, CDR1 is SNHLY, CDR2 FYNNEI. The J gene is TRBJ2-1, the V gene TRBV2; D is perhaps TRBD1 (5 bases). The receptor's source is a woman between 18 and 69 years old with a cervical HPV16 infection that either progressed to CIN3+ or cleared (not recorded which). The source material was blood buffy coat. The CDR3 region is CASSEVRGSSYNEQFF. The part of the CDR3 DNA that was read is TGTGCCAGCAGTGAAGTTAGGGGAAGCTCCTACAATGAG.